The sequence of this T cell receptor beta chain was determined in a study of blood T cell repertoires in COVID-19. As for the study in general: PBMCs, B-cell-depleted T cells, or T cells provided the cDNA or gDNA that made up the material.

V was pared by 7 bases and J by 6 bases, with 22 bases between. This CDR3 region has 16 residues. Germline-derived CDR1 and CDR2 are SGHNT and YYREEE (reference sequence). As processed by the authors: Scientists estimated how many nucleated cells there were by amplifying reference gene primers. Some clones are missing from TCRdb's copy, which holds only in-frame ones; the method was immunoSEQ multiplex PCR. That table is the source of V, J and clone size, and D and trimming were worked out from the DNA. The sample lists roughly 29,000 clones; around 92% were seen once. The clonotype comes from a human donor in a cohort sampled during active COVID-19. Material for sequencing was peripheral blood. The gene calls are TRBV5-4 and TRBJ2-2, with D perhaps matching TRBD2 (6 bases). The CDR3 is CASHDGLGRRAGELFF. The CDR3 DNA reads as TGTGCCAGCCACGACGGCCTGGGACGGAGGGCCGGGGAGCTGTTTTTT.